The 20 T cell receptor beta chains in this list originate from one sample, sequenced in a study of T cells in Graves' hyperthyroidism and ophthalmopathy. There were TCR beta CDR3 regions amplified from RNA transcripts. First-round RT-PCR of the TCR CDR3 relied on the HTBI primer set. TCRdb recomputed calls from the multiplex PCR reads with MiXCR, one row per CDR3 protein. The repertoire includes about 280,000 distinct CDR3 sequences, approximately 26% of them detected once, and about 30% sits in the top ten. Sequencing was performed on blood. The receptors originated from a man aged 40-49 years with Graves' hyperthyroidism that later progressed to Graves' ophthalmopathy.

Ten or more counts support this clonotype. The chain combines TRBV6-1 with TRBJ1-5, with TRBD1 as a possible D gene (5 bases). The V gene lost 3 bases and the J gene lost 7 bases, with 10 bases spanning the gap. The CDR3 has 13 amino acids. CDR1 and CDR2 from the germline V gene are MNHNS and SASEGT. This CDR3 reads CASSEERQQPQHF. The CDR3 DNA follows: TGTGCCAGCAGTGAGGAAAGACAGCAGCCCCAGCATTTT.

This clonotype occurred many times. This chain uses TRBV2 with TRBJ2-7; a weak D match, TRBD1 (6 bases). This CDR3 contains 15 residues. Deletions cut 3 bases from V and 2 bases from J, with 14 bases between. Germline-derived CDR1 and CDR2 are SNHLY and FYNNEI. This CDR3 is CASSDLGAIPYEQYF. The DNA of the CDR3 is TGTGCCAGCAGTGACCTGGGGGCGATCCCCTACGAGCAGTACTTC.

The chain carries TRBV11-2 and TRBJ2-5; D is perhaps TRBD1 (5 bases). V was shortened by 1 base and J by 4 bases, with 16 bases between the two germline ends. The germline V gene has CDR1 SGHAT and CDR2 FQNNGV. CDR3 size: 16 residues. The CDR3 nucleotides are TGTGCCAGCAGCTTAGGGCCAGGGATAGTTGGAGAGACCCAGTACTTC. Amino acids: CASSLGPGIVGETQYF.

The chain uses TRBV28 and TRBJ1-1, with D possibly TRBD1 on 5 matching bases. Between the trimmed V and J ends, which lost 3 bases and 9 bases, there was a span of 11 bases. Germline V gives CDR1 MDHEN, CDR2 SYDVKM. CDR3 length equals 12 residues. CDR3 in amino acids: CASSFGGRKAFF. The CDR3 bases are TGTGCCAGCAGTTTCGGGGGAAGGAAAGCTTTCTTT.

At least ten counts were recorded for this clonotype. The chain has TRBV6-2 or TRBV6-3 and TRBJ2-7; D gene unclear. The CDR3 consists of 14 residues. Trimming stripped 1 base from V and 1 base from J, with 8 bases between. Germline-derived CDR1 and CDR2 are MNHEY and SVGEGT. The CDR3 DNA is TGTGCCAGCAGTTACTTTGGGCTTTCCTACGAGCAGTACTTC. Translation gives CASSYFGLSYEQYF.

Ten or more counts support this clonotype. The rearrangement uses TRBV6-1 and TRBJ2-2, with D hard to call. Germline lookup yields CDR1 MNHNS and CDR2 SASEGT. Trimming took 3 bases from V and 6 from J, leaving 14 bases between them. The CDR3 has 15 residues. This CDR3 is CASSDTRLGAGELFF. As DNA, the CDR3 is TGTGCCAGCAGTGACACCCGTCTTGGCGCCGGGGAGCTGTTTTTT.

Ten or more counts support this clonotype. This CDR3 is CSASRGVDTEAFF. The DNA for the CDR3 is TGCAGTGCTAGTCGGGGCGTGGACACTGAAGCTTTCTTT. The chain recombines TRBV20-1 with TRBJ1-1, with D maybe TRBD1 (5 bases). CDR3 size: 13 residues. Germline CDR1 reads DFQATT; CDR2 reads SNEGSKA (reference sequence). The V and J ends lost 3 bases and 3 bases respectively, with 11 bases between them.

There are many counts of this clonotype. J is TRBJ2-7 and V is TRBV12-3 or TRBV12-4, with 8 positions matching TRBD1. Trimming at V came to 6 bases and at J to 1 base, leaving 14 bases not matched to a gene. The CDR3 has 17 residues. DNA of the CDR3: TGTGCCAGCAGACCCTCTATTACAGGGGGAGGTTCCTACGAGCAGTACTTC. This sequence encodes CASRPSITGGGSYEQYF.

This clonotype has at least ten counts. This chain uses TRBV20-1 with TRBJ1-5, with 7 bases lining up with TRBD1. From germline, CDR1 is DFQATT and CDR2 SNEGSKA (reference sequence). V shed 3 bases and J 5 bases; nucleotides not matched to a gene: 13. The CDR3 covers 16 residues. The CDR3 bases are TGCAGTGCTAGTCCCCGCCTGACAGGGCTCGATCAGCCCCAGCATTTT. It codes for CSASPRLTGLDQPQHF.

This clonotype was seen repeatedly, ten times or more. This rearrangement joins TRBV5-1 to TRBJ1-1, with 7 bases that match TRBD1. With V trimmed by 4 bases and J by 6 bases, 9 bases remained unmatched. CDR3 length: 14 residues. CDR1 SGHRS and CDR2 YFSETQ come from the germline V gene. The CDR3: CASSQPDRDPEAFF. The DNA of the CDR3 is TGCGCCAGCAGCCAACCCGACAGGGATCCTGAAGCTTTCTTT.

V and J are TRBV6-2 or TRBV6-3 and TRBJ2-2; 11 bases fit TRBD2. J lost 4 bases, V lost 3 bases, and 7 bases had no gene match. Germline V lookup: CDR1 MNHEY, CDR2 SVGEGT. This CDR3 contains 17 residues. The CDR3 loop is CASSYSTSGSFTGELFF. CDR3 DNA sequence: TGTGCCAGCAGTTATTCCACTAGCGGGAGTTTCACCGGGGAGCTGTTTTTT.

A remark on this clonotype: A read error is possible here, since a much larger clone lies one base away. CDR3 protein: CASSRCDLRTGELFF. CDR3 coding DNA: TGTGCCAGCAGCCGATGTGACCTCCGCACCGGGGAGCTGTTTTTT. The gene calls are TRBV14 and TRBJ2-2, with D hard to call. From germline, CDR1 is SGHDN and CDR2 FVKESK. The CDR3 is 15 amino acids. V shed 4 bases and J shed 4 bases, with 13 bases lying between them.

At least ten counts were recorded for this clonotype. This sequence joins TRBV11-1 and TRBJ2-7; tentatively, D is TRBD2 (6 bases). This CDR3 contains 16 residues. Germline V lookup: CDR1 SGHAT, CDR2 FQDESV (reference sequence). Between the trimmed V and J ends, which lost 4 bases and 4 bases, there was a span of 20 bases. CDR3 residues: CASSSIALGGVYEQYF. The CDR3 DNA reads TGTGCCAGCAGCTCCATCGCCCTCGGCGGGGTTTACGAGCAGTACTTC.

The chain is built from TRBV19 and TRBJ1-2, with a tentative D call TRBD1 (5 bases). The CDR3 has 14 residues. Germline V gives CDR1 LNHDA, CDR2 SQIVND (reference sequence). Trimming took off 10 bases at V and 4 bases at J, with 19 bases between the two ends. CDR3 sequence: CATSRGELSYGYTF. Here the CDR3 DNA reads TGTGCCACTTCCCGGGGGGAGTTGAGCTATGGCTACACCTTC.

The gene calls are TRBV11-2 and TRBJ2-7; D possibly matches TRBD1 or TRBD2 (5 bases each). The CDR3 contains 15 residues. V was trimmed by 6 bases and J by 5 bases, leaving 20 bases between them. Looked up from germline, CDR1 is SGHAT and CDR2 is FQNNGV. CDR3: CASSRERASRDEQYF. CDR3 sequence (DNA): TGTGCCAGCAGTCGCGAGAGGGCTAGCAGGGACGAGCAGTACTTC.

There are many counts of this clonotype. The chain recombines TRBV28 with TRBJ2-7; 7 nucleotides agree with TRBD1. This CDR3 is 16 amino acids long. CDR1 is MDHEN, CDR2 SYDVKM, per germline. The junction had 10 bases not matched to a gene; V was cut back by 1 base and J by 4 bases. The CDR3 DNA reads TGTGCCAGCAGTTTATCCTCCGCCGGGACAGTATACGAGCAGTACTTC. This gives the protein CASSLSSAGTVYEQYF.

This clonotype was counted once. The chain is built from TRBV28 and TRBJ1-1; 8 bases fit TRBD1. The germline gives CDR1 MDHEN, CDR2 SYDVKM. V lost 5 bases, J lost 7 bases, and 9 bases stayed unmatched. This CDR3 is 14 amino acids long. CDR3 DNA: TGTGCCAGCAGTCCGACAGGGGAACAGGTTGAAGCTTTCTTT. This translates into CASSPTGEQVEAFF.

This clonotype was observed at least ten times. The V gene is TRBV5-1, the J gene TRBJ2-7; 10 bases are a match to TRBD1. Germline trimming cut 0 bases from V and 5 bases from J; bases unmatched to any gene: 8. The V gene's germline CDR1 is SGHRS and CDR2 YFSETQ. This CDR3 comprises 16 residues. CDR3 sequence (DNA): TGCGCCAGCAGCTTGGATGCAGGGACAGGGGTCCACGAGCAGTACTTC. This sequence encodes CASSLDAGTGVHEQYF.

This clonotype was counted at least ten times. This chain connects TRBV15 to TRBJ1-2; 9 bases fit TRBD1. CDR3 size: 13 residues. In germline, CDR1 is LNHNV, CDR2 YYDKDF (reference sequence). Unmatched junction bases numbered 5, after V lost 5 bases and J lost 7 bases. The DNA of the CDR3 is TGTGCCACCAGCCCACAGGGGGCTTCTGGCTACACCTTC. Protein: CATSPQGASGYTF.

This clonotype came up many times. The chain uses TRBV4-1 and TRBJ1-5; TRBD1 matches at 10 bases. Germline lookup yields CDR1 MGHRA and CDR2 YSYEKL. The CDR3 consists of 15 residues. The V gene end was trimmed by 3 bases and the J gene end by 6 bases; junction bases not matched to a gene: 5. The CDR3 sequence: CASSHGTGVSQPQHF. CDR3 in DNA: TGCGCCAGCAGCCACGGGACAGGGGTCTCTCAGCCCCAGCATTTT.